These T cell receptor beta chains were read from a single sample in a study of cytomegalovirus exposure and HLA in healthy donors. Sequencing used immunoSEQ multiplex PCR; TCRdb keeps in-frame clones, though not all of them. The sample has approximately 170,000 clones, approximately 88% seen once. The sequencing sample was made of PBMCs. All receptors come from a boy between 2 and 10 years old in good health and CMV-seronegative. CDR3s include the opening cysteine and the closing phenylalanine or tryptophan. The order of the fields is V gene, D gene, J gene, clone size, CDR3 DNA, CDR3 protein. D genes are given only for firm matches. Some rows have no size entry. The others give once, few or many, or a class for an expanded clone.

>TRBV7-9|TRBD1|TRBJ1-2|.
TGTGCCAGCAGCTTAGGAGGGGGCAGGAACTATGGCTACACCTTC
CASSLGGGRNYGYTF
>TRBV9|.|TRBJ2-7|.
TGTGCCAGCAGCGTAGGTTTTCTAGGGGCCTACGAGCAGTACTTC
CASSVGFLGAYEQYF
>TRBV6-5|.|TRBJ1-4|few
TGTGCCAGCAGTTTTCGCCTAGGTGGGACATACGAAAAACTGTTTTTT
CASSFRLGGTYEKLFF
>TRBV11-2|TRBD2|TRBJ2-5|.
TGTGCCAGCAGCTTAGAACTAGCGGGGCAAGAGACCCAGTACTTC
CASSLELAGQETQYF
>TRBV15|TRBD1|TRBJ1-1|.
TGTGCCACCAGCACCGTCCGGGACAGGGCCGACACTGAAGCTTTCTTT
CATSTVRDRADTEAFF
>TRBV19|TRBD1|TRBJ1-4|few
TGTGCCAGTAGTACCGGACAGGGGGCGAAGAATGAAAAACTGTTTTTT
CASSTGQGAKNEKLFF
>TRBV7-2|.|TRBJ1-1|.
TGTGCCAGCAGCTGGGGGGATAGACAGATGAACACTGAAGCTTTCTTT
CASSWGDRQMNTEAFF
>TRBV2|.|TRBJ2-7|.
TGTGCCAGCAGTTTTTTTTCCCCTTACGAGCAGTACTTC
CASSFFSPYEQYF
>TRBV12-5|.|TRBJ2-7|.
TGTGCTAGTGGTTTGGTATCTGCACAGGCCGGCGAGCAGTACTTC
CASGLVSAQAGEQYF
>TRBV5-6|TRBD1|TRBJ2-1|.
TGTGCCAGCAGACACAAAGGACAGGGACTTAGCAATGAGCAGTTCTTC
CASRHKGQGLSNEQFF
>TRBV19|TRBD1|TRBJ2-3|.
TGTGCCAGCATCGGACAGGTCACAGATACGCAGTATTTT
CASIGQVTDTQYF
>TRBV4-2|.|TRBJ2-7|.
TGTGCCAGCAGCCAAGATCGGGACTACGAGCAGTACTTC
CASSQDRDYEQYF
>TRBV7-2|TRBD2|TRBJ2-1|once
TGTGCCAGCAGCTTCGCGGGGGGTTCGAATGAGCAGTTCTTC
CASSFAGGSNEQFF
>TRBV6-1|.|TRBJ2-1|.
TGTGCCAGCAGTGTTTCTTACAGCTCCTACAATGAGCAGTTCTTC
CASSVSYSSYNEQFF
>TRBV7-8|.|TRBJ1-1|.
TGTGCCAGCACCGGGACACAGAACACTGAAGCTTTCTTT
CASTGTQNTEAFF
>TRBV7-2|.|TRBJ1-5|.
TGTGCCAGCAGCTTAGAACAGTTTCGAAATCAGCCCCAGCATTTT
CASSLEQFRNQPQHF
>TRBV13|.|TRBJ2-2|.
TGTGCCAGCAGACCAGGTCTTGGCACCGGGGAGCTGTTTTTT
CASRPGLGTGELFF
>TRBV19|.|TRBJ1-1|.
TGTGCCAGTAGTATGCCCGGACAGTTGAACACTGAAGCTTTCTTT
CASSMPGQLNTEAFF
>TRBV5-4|.|TRBJ2-3|.
TGTGCCAGCAGCTTGGCTTTCCGCACAGATACGCAGTATTTT
CASSLAFRTDTQYF
>TRBV5-1|TRBD2|TRBJ2-1|.
TGCGCCAGCAGCTTGGACGTCGGGAGGTCAATAGGCAATGAGCAGTTCTTC
CASSLDVGRSIGNEQFF
>TRBV7-4|.|TRBJ1-6|once
TGTGCCAGCAGCTTAAATGCGAGGCCTGGGACAAGTCGGATTTCAGGAGCACCCCTCCACTTT
CASSLNARPGTSRISGAPLHF
>TRBV27|TRBD1|TRBJ2-1|few
TGTGCCAGCAGTTTATCAGACAGGGGGCCCTACAATGAGCAGTTCTTC
CASSLSDRGPYNEQFF